This passage covers 22 T cell receptor beta chains from one sample sequenced in a study of blood T cell repertoires in COVID-19 (TCRdb year 2020). The library came from the immunoSEQ multiplex PCR assay. The immuneACCESS repertoire file appears here via TCRdb, limited to in-frame rearrangements. These files lack a portion of the clones; in checked studies, under half of the deficit traces to unresolved V genes, and the cause of the others is not known. In this sample the table shows hundreds of thousands of clones, around 90% of which occur a single time. The ten largest clonotypes hold approximately 2.8% of the sample. The specimen sequenced was PBMCs or T cells enriched from blood (not recorded which). The receptor set was obtained from a woman aged 30 to 39 with acute COVID-19.

The chain links TRBV5-1 to TRBJ2-7; TRBD1 aligns across 9 bases. The V gene end was trimmed by 3 bases and the J gene end by 3 bases; junction bases not matched to a gene: 4. The CDR3 contains 14 residues. Germline CDR1 reads SGHRS; CDR2 reads YFSETQ. CDR3 bases: TGCGCCAGCAGCTCCTCGACAGGGGGCTACGAGCAGTACTTC. It specifies CASSSSTGGYEQYF.

The gene calls are TRBV6-5 and TRBJ1-1; the D gene is possibly TRBD1 (6 bases). There are 16 residues in the CDR3. Between the trimmed V and J ends, which lost 3 bases and 4 bases, there was a span of 18 bases. Germline V CDR1 and CDR2: MNHEY, SVGAGI. As DNA, the CDR3 is TGTGCCAGCAGTTATTTTCTCGGGGGGCTGAGCACTGAAGCTTTCTTT. The encoded protein is CASSYFLGGLSTEAFF.

The chain employs TRBV7-6 and TRBJ1-3; D unclear. The V and J ends lost 8 bases and 0 bases respectively, with 14 bases between them. Germline CDR1 and CDR2: SGHVS and FNYEAQ. The CDR3 is 15 residues long. CDR3 bases: TGTGCCAGCTCCAAGAATTCGGTCTCTGGAAACACCATATATTTT. Protein: CASSKNSVSGNTIYF.

J is TRBJ1-2 and V is TRBV5-1; D ambiguous. V was trimmed by 6 bases and J by 6 bases, leaving 18 bases between them. The CDR3 runs 14 residues. The germline CDR1 and CDR2 sequences are SGHRS and YFSETQ. The CDR3 is CASMENPRTHGYTF. The CDR3 nucleotides read TGCGCCAGCATGGAGAATCCGCGCACTCATGGCTACACCTTC.

The chain is built from TRBV5-1 and TRBJ2-5; D gene ambiguous. This CDR3 comprises 14 residues. Germline V gene lookup returns CDR1 SGHRS and CDR2 YFSETQ. V dropped 0 bases and J dropped 8 bases, with 14 bases sitting between them. CDR3 sequence (DNA): TGCGCCAGCAGCTTGGCCGTGGCAGACACAACCCAGTACTTC. Residues: CASSLAVADTTQYF.

V usage is TRBV13 and J usage is TRBJ2-1, with D uncertain. Trimming took 5 bases from V and 10 from J, leaving 12 bases between them. Germline lookup yields CDR1 PRHDT and CDR2 FYEKMQ (reference sequence). The CDR3 is 12 residues long. The chain's CDR3 is CASSPLRSEQFF. In DNA form, the CDR3 reads TGTGCCAGCAGCCCCCTTCGGTCGGAGCAGTTCTTC.

The chain is built from TRBV7-2 and TRBJ1-3; weak D call: TRBD1 (5 bases). This CDR3 region has 16 residues. Trimming took 1 base from V and 1 from J, leaving 11 bases between them. Germline V gene sequence: CDR1 SGHTA, CDR2 FQGNSA. The CDR3 sequence is CASSLGPSGSGNTIYF. The CDR3 nucleotides read TGTGCCAGCAGCTTAGGGCCCTCAGGGTCTGGAAACACCATATATTTT.

A single count supports this clone. The chain has TRBV5-1 and TRBJ2-7; 8 bases agree with TRBD1. This CDR3 has 14 residues. V shed 4 bases, J shed 3 bases, and the junction held 6 bases outside the gene matches. The germline gives CDR1 SGHRS, CDR2 YFSETQ. CDR3 residues: CASSADRGGYEQYF. Here the CDR3 DNA reads TGCGCCAGCAGCGCAGACAGGGGAGGCTACGAGCAGTACTTC.

Only one count was recorded for this clone. The chain couples TRBV4-1 to TRBJ1-1; 8 bases are shared with TRBD1. Germline V lookup: CDR1 MGHRA, CDR2 YSYEKL. After removal of 1 base from V and 6 bases from J, the junction contained 7 bases not matched to a gene. CDR3 length: 15 amino acids. The CDR3 region has the DNA TGCGCCAGCAGCCAAGGGGCAGGGGGCTTACCTGAAGCTTTCTTT. Protein product: CASSQGAGGLPEAFF.

The chain uses TRBV29-1 and TRBJ2-3; the D gene is possibly TRBD2 (6 bases). The CDR3 has 13 residues. Trimming took 6 bases from V and 3 from J, leaving 13 bases between them. In germline, CDR1 is SQVTM, CDR2 ANQGSEA. DNA of the CDR3: TGCAGCGTCCGGGGGAAGGTAACAGATACGCAGTATTTT. Translated, it gives CSVRGKVTDTQYF.

V usage is TRBV6-5 and J usage is TRBJ2-5, with a weak D call TRBD1 (5 bases). V was trimmed by 6 bases and J by 1 base, leaving 9 bases between them. Per germline, CDR1 MNHEY and CDR2 SVGAGI. The CDR3 has 13 amino acids. The CDR3 loop is CASRGRVQETQYF. The CDR3 coding sequence is TGTGCCAGCAGGGGCAGGGTCCAAGAGACCCAGTACTTC.

A single count supports this clone. The rearrangement uses TRBV7-9 and TRBJ2-3, with 11 bases that match TRBD2. Germline values: CDR1 SEHNR, CDR2 FQNEAQ (reference sequence). V shed 3 bases, J shed 2 bases, and the junction held 1 base outside the gene matches. This CDR3 spans 15 amino acids. The CDR3 is CASSLTSGATDTQYF. The CDR3 coding sequence is TGTGCCAGCAGCTTGACTAGCGGGGCCACAGATACGCAGTATTTT.

The chain joins TRBV6-6 to TRBJ1-1; D is ambiguous. The germline V and J ends were trimmed by 4 bases and 1 base, with 4 bases remaining between them. The CDR3 spans 12 residues. The V gene's germline CDR1 is MNHNY and CDR2 SVGAGI (reference sequence). The CDR3 sequence: CASSSQNTEAFF. As DNA, the CDR3 is TGTGCCAGCAGTTCCCAGAACACTGAAGCTTTCTTT.

V usage is TRBV6-5 and J usage is TRBJ1-3, with a tentative D call TRBD1 (5 bases). V lost 4 bases to trimming and J lost 0 bases, with 10 bases between them. Germline loops: CDR1 MNHEY, CDR2 SVGAGI. The CDR3 loop spans 15 amino acids. CDR3 in amino acids: CASSSDSNSGNTIYF. The CDR3 coding sequence is TGTGCCAGCAGTTCTGACAGCAACTCTGGAAACACCATATATTTT.

The V and J genes are TRBV5-1 and TRBJ1-5, with 8 bases that match TRBD1. V shed 0 bases and J 7 bases; nucleotides not matched to a gene: 3. The germline CDR1 and CDR2 sequences are SGHRS and YFSETQ. The CDR3 has 14 residues. This CDR3 is CASSLGQGRQPQHF. For the CDR3, the DNA is TGCGCCAGCAGCTTGGGACAGGGGAGACAGCCCCAGCATTTT.

The chain carries TRBV7-9 and TRBJ1-1; the match to TRBD1 covers 7 bases. V was clipped by 3 bases and J by 0 bases; unmatched bases: 1. Per the germline V gene, CDR1 is SEHNR and CDR2 is FQNEAQ (reference sequence). The CDR3 has 14 amino acids. The CDR3 here is CASSFGTVNTEAFF. Written as DNA, the CDR3 is TGTGCCAGCAGCTTCGGGACAGTGAACACTGAAGCTTTCTTT.

The chain has TRBV2 and TRBJ2-7, with 8 bases fitting TRBD2. Germline loops: CDR1 SNHLY, CDR2 FYNNEI. The length of the CDR3 is 11 residues. V shed 10 bases and J 7 bases; nucleotides not matched to a gene: 6. CDR3 sequence: CATTGGLEQYF. The CDR3 DNA reads as TGTGCCACCACGGGGGGGTTGGAGCAGTACTTC.

The V gene is TRBV10-1, the J gene TRBJ2-1, with TRBD1 matching 7 bases. The V and J ends lost 4 bases and 4 bases, in that order; junction bases with no gene match: 1. This CDR3 is 13 amino acids long. Germline CDR1 reads WNHNN; CDR2 reads SYGVQD (reference sequence). CDR3 coding DNA: TGCGCCAGCAGTGCAGGGGGTTACAATGAGCAGTTCTTC. Amino acid sequence: CASSAGGYNEQFF.

This clone has a single count. V usage is TRBV7-9 and J usage is TRBJ2-5; D may be TRBD2 (7 bases). CDR1 and CDR2 from the germline V gene are SEHNR and FQNEAQ (reference sequence). With 7 bases removed from V and 7 bases from J, the gap between germline ends came to 22 bases. The CDR3 sequence is 15 residues long. This CDR3 is CASTWGGSDRGTQYF. Here the CDR3 DNA reads TGTGCCAGCACCTGGGGGGGCAGCGACCGTGGGACCCAGTACTTC.

This chain uses TRBV7-9 with TRBJ2-5, with 9 bases matching TRBD1. Germline CDR1 and CDR2: SEHNR and FQNEAQ (reference sequence). The CDR3 is 17 residues long. Unmatched junction bases numbered 13, after V lost 1 base and J lost 7 bases. CDR3 sequence (DNA): TGTGCCAGCAGCTTAGGTTTAAGGGGACAGGGCTCCAGGACCCAGTACTTC. It specifies CASSLGLRGQGSRTQYF. The full variable domain, rest sourced from reference TRBV7-9 and TRBJ2-5, is DTGVSQNPRHKITKRGQNVTFRCDPISEHNRLYWYRQTLGQGPEFLTYFQNEAQLEKSRLLSDRFSAERPKGSFSTLEIQRTEQGDSAMYLCASSLGLRGQGSRTQYFGPGTRLLVL.

The chain combines TRBV4-1 with TRBJ2-3; tentative D call: TRBD2 (6 bases). Germline values: CDR1 MGHRA, CDR2 YSYEKL. This CDR3 region has 15 residues. Trimming took off 4 bases at V and 2 bases at J, with 13 bases between the two ends. CDR3 residues: CASSLGWGDTDTQYF. The CDR3, as DNA: TGCGCCAGCAGCCTTGGTTGGGGGGACACAGATACGCAGTATTTT.

This clone appeared a few times. The chain employs TRBV5-1 and TRBJ2-1; D not resolved. Germline V gene lookup returns CDR1 SGHRS and CDR2 YFSETQ. This CDR3 has 15 residues. Between the trimmed V and J ends, which lost 0 bases and 2 bases, there was a span of 9 bases. The CDR3: CASSLASYTYNEQFF. The CDR3 bases are TGCGCCAGCAGCTTGGCAAGCTATACCTACAATGAGCAGTTCTTC. The complete variable domain, with remaining parts taken from reference TRBV5-1 and TRBJ2-1, reads KAGVTQTPRYLIKTRGQQVTLSCSPISGHRSVSWYQQTPGQGLQFLFEYFSETQRNKGNFPGRFSGRQFSNSRSEMNVSTLELGDSALYLCASSLASYTYNEQFFGPGTRLTVL.